What follows are 20 T cell receptor beta chains derived from one specimen sequenced in a study of Ad26.COV2.S vaccination and SARS-CoV-2 variants (dated by TCRdb to 2020 to 2022). The method behind the library was the immunoSEQ multiplex PCR assay. The clones in this table, taken by TCRdb from immuneACCESS, are in-frame only. Not every clone is retained; where verified, under half of the shortfall comes from an unresolved V gene, and the cause of the rest is unknown. Here the sample has roughly 450,000 clones; 90% occur a single time. Together, the top ten hold 12% of the sample. The treatment or condition label here, explained by the study, means: about 20 received Ad26.COV2.S at low or high dose, single or two shots; about five received placebo; per-sample allocation not given. Repertoires of vaccine and placebo recipients were sequenced from samples taken on day 63 after the first injection.

Sample: peripheral blood, taken in a trial of Ad26.COV2.S vaccine versus placebo. The source of these receptors is a person aged 18-65 years who received the Ad26.COV2.S COVID-19 vaccine or a placebo.

The rearrangement joins TRBV10-3 to TRBJ2-2; D not certain. CDR1 and CDR2 from the germline V gene are ENHRY and SYGVKD. V was trimmed by 2 bases and J by 3 bases, leaving 13 bases between them. The CDR3 has 16 amino acids. DNA for the CDR3: TGTGCCATCAGTGAGAGAGTTCACTCGGACACCGGGGAGCTGTTTTTT. This gives the protein CAISERVHSDTGELFF.

This sequence joins TRBV7-8 and TRBJ1-2; D not certain. Germline CDR1 and CDR2: SGHVS and FQNEAQ. This CDR3 region has 13 residues. V was pared by 2 bases and J by 1 base, with 5 bases between. CDR3: CASSLNFNYGYTF. DNA for the CDR3: TGTGCCAGCAGCTTAAATTTTAACTATGGCTACACCTTC.

The J gene is TRBJ2-2, the V gene TRBV7-9, with D perhaps matching TRBD2 (5 bases). Trimming shortened V by 5 bases and J by 5 bases, and 18 bases separated the two germline ends. Germline assignment: CDR1 SEHNR and CDR2 FQNEAQ (reference sequence). The CDR3 has 16 amino acids. In DNA, the CDR3 is TGTGCCAGCAGCCTAGAACGGGGAGTGGGGACCGGGGAGCTGTTTTTT. Translated: CASSLERGVGTGELFF.

V is TRBV27 and J is TRBJ2-1, with D tentatively TRBD1 or TRBD2 (5 bases each). Trimming removed 6 bases at V and 0 bases at J, with 12 bases between. Germline CDR1 reads MNHEY; CDR2 reads SMNVEV (reference sequence). This CDR3 is built from 15 residues. The chain's CDR3 is CASSQGTVSYNEQFF. CDR3 sequence (DNA): TGTGCCAGCAGCCAAGGGACGGTCTCCTACAATGAGCAGTTCTTC.

J is TRBJ1-4 and V is TRBV5-1; 8 bases align to TRBD1. V lost 4 bases and J lost 5; bases outside the gene matches: 4. This CDR3 comprises 14 residues. The germline CDR1 and CDR2 sequences are SGHRS and YFSETQ. The CDR3 DNA sequence: TGCGCCAGCAGCGTGACAGGGGTGAATGAAAAACTGTTTTTT. This encodes CASSVTGVNEKLFF.

The chain has TRBV6-4 and TRBJ2-2, with D tentatively TRBD1 (6 bases). The CDR3 has 13 amino acids. The V gene's germline CDR1 is MRHNA and CDR2 SNTAGT. V dropped 8 bases and J dropped 2 bases, with 9 bases sitting between them. The CDR3 sequence: CASEDSNTGELFF. In DNA form, the CDR3 reads TGTGCCAGCGAGGACAGTAACACCGGGGAGCTGTTTTTT.

This chain links TRBV19 with TRBJ1-1; perhaps TRBD1 as D (6 bases). Germline loops: CDR1 LNHDA, CDR2 SQIVND (reference sequence). The CDR3 sequence is 13 residues long. The germline V and J ends were trimmed by 5 bases and 6 bases, with 13 bases remaining between them. CDR3: CASSVDRNSEAFF. DNA of the CDR3: TGTGCCAGTAGTGTCGACAGGAATTCTGAAGCTTTCTTT.

This clone was counted only a few times. For the CDR3, the DNA is TGTGCCAGCAGCCTCCGAAGCGGGGAGCTGTTTTTT. It specifies CASSLRSGELFF. The rearrangement uses TRBV3-1 (or the pseudogene TRBV3-2) and TRBJ2-2, with D unresolved. CDR3 length: 12 amino acids. Trimming shortened V by 4 bases and J by 7 bases, and 7 bases separated the two germline ends. Germline CDR1 is LGHDT and CDR2 is YNNKEL (reference sequence).

This chain links TRBV28 with TRBJ2-5, with D perhaps assigned TRBD1 or TRBD2 (6 bases each). The CDR3 totals 15 residues. V lost 6 bases to trimming and J lost 2 bases, with 16 bases between them. Germline V lookup: CDR1 MDHEN, CDR2 SYDVKM. CDR3 loop: CASSLAGRGQETQYF. The DNA of the CDR3 is TGTGCCAGCAGCCTGGCGGGAAGGGGGCAAGAGACCCAGTACTTC.

The DNA for the CDR3 is TGTGCCAGCAGCTTACCGGGGGGCTGGGAAAAACTGTTTTTT. It yields the protein CASSLPGGWEKLFF. The V call is TRBV7-9, the J call TRBJ1-4; D perhaps matches TRBD1 (6 bases). Germline values: CDR1 SEHNR, CDR2 FQNEAQ (reference sequence). This CDR3 region has 14 residues. The ends were cut back, 2 bases at V and 8 bases at J, with 12 bases in the middle.

This rearrangement joins TRBV19 to TRBJ1-2; D possibly corresponds to TRBD1 (6 bases). CDR3 length equals 15 residues. Per germline, CDR1 LNHDA and CDR2 SQIVND (reference sequence). Between the trimmed V and J ends, which lost 3 bases and 2 bases, there was a span of 13 bases. CDR3 bases: TGTGCCAGTAGTATTGGGGGGCTTTACAACTATGGCTACACCTTC. Translation: CASSIGGLYNYGYTF.

The genes are TRBV15 and TRBJ2-7, with a weak D call TRBD1 (6 bases). The V and J ends lost 8 bases and 2 bases respectively, with 13 bases between them. This CDR3 comprises 13 residues. CDR1 and CDR2 from the germline V gene are LNHNV and YYDKDF (reference sequence). CDR3 nucleotide sequence: TGTGCCACCTCCTGGGGGCTTACCTACGAGCAGTACTTC. It codes for CATSWGLTYEQYF. Full variable domain (rest looked up from reference TRBV15 and TRBJ2-7): DAMVIQNPRYQVTQFGKPVTLSCSQTLNHNVMYWYQQKSSQAPKLLFHYYDKDFNNEADTPDNFQSRRPNTSFCFLDIRSPGLGDTAMYLCATSWGLTYEQYFGPGTRLTVT.

The V and J genes are TRBV2 and TRBJ1-4; 8 bases match TRBD1. From germline, CDR1 is SNHLY and CDR2 FYNNEI. The CDR3 extends over 15 amino acids. V lost 4 bases and J lost 5; bases outside the gene matches: 6. CDR3 amino acids: CASSGGGQENEKLFF. The CDR3 coding sequence is TGTGCCAGCAGTGGGGGGGGACAGGAAAATGAAAAACTGTTTTTT.

Notes on this clone: This sample also contains other DNA sequences that code for the same CDR3. CDR3 sequence reads: CASSLVSGTDTQYF. CDR3 nucleotide sequence: TGTGCCAGCAGCTTAGTGTCGGGCACAGATACGCAGTATTTT. The chain uses TRBV11-2 and TRBJ2-3; the D is unclear. Per germline, CDR1 SGHAT and CDR2 FQNNGV. The CDR3 contains 14 residues. The V gene lost 1 base and the J gene lost 1 base, with 6 bases spanning the gap. The full variable domain, with the rest looked up from reference TRBV11-2 and TRBJ2-3, is EAGVAQSPRYKIIEKRQSVAFWCNPISGHATLYWYQQILGQGPKLLIQFQNNGVVDDSQLPKDRFSAERLKGVDSTLKIQPAKLEDSAVYLCASSLVSGTDTQYFGPGTRLTVL.

The chain uses TRBV5-1 and TRBJ2-5; 9 positions match TRBD2. CDR1 and CDR2 (germline): SGHRS, YFSETQ. The CDR3 totals 16 residues. V was pared by 0 bases and J by 1 base, with 4 bases of the junction left unmatched. CDR3 amino acids: CASSLGPSGTQETQYF. The CDR3 coding sequence is TGCGCCAGCAGCTTGGGTCCTAGCGGGACCCAAGAGACCCAGTACTTC.

The chain links TRBV30 to TRBJ2-2, with D tentatively TRBD1 or TRBD2 (5 bases each). The germline V gene has CDR1 GTSNPN and CDR2 SVGIG (reference sequence). Trimming stripped 5 bases from V and 8 bases from J, with 9 bases between. This CDR3 region has 11 residues. The CDR3 region is CAWLGVGELFF. CDR3 DNA: TGTGCCTGGCTGGGGGTAGGGGAGCTGTTTTTT. Drawing the rest from reference TRBV30 and TRBJ2-2, the complete variable domain is SQTIHQWPATLVQPVGSPLSLECTVEGTSNPNLYWYRQAAGRGLQLLFYSVGIGQISSEVPQNLSASRPQDRQFILSSKKLLLSDSGFYLCAWLGVGELFFGEGSRLTVL.

The chain couples TRBV5-1 to TRBJ2-7, with TRBD2 identical over 7 bases. With V trimmed by 2 bases and J by 4 bases, 9 bases remained unmatched. From germline, CDR1 is SGHRS and CDR2 YFSETQ. The CDR3 runs to 15 residues. The DNA of the CDR3 is TGCGCCAGCAGCTTCGGGTTGGGGACTATTTACGAGCAGTACTTC. Its translation is CASSFGLGTIYEQYF.

The rearrangement joins TRBV5-1 to TRBJ2-3; 13 nucleotides line up with TRBD2. Germline V gives CDR1 SGHRS, CDR2 YFSETQ. This CDR3 is built from 20 residues. V lost 4 bases and J lost 0; bases outside the gene matches: 14. The CDR3 nucleotides are TGCGCCAGCAGCAAACTAGCGGGAGGGCCCTCGGGAGTCAGCACAGATACGCAGTATTTT. It is translated as CASSKLAGGPSGVSTDTQYF.

The V call is TRBV18, the J call TRBJ2-7; no firm D call. The CDR3 spans 16 residues. Trimming took 1 base from V and 2 from J, leaving 15 bases between them. Germline CDR1 reads KGHSH; CDR2 reads LQKENI. In nucleotides, the CDR3 is TGTGCCAGCTCACCACAGGGTCCTCCCTCCACCTACGAGCAGTACTTC. This codes for CASSPQGPPSTYEQYF.

V and J are TRBV2 and TRBJ2-7; no firm D call. The germline V and J ends were trimmed by 6 bases and 1 base, with 7 bases remaining between them. This CDR3 contains 12 residues. Germline V gene lookup returns CDR1 SNHLY and CDR2 FYNNEI. CDR3 region: CASRGPSYEQYF. The CDR3 region has the DNA TGTGCCAGCAGGGGTCCGTCCTACGAGCAGTACTTC.